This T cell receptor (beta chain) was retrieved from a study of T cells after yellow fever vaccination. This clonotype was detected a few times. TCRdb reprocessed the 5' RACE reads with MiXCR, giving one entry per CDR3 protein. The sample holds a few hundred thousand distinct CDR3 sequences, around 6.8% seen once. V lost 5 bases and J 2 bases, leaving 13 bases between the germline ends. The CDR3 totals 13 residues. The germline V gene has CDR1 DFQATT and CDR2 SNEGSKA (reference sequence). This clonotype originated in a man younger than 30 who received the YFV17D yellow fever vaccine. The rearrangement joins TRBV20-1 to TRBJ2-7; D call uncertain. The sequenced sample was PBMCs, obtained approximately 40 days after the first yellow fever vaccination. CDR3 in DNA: TGCAGTGCTGCTACGGGTTTGACCTACGAGCAGTACGTC. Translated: CSAATGLTYEQYV.